This T cell receptor (beta chain) was identified in a study of CD8 T cells in ankylosing spondylitis. TCRdb re-called the 5' RACE reads through MiXCR, storing one row per CDR3 protein. Altogether 80,000 to 100,000 distinct CDR3 sequences are present, 8% to 10% being singletons, with the ten largest covering 9.9%. The CDR3 is 18 amino acids. The ends lost 0 bases at V and 1 base at J; junction bases unmatched: 8. CDR1 and CDR2 (germline): SGHTA, FQGTGA. The genes are TRBV7-3 and TRBJ2-2, with TRBD2 matching over 7 bases. Sequenced sample: blood, either unsorted or a sorted T cell fraction (not recorded which). The sequence was collected from a male donor with ankylosing spondylitis or in good health (not recorded which). CDR3 sequence: CASSLTGRGQMNTGELFF. Written as DNA, the CDR3 is TGTGCCAGCAGCTTAACGGGGAGGGGTCAGATGAACACCGGGGAGCTGTTTTTT.